A single sample is the source of the 28 T cell receptor beta chains below, sequenced in a study of cytomegalovirus exposure and HLA in healthy donors. Primers included in the PCR were 60 Vbeta and 13 Jbeta primers. Assay used: immunoSEQ multiplex PCR; TCRdb lists only in-frame clones, some missing. In the table there are 89,000 or so clones, under 85% of which are singletons. Sequenced input: PBMCs. The receptors here all came from a boy aged 10-17 years in good health and CMV-seronegative.

This clone was counted a few times. CDR3 sequence (DNA): TGTGCCAGCAGCCTTCAGCTTGGGAGCGATGGCTACACCTTC. Encoded protein: CASSLQLGSDGYTF. The J gene is TRBJ1-2, the V gene TRBV6-5; D call uncertain. Between the trimmed V and J ends, which lost 6 bases and 6 bases, there was a span of 17 bases. This CDR3 has 14 residues. CDR1 and CDR2 from the germline V gene are MNHEY and SVGAGI.

The gene calls are TRBV30 and TRBJ2-3; the match to TRBD2 covers 8 bases. The length of the CDR3 is 14 residues. Per the germline V gene, CDR1 is GTSNPN and CDR2 is SVGIG (reference sequence). Losses at the gene ends were 3 bases for V and 0 bases for J; bases not matched to a gene: 2. Here the CDR3 DNA reads TGTGCCTGGAGGGGACTAGTGAGCACAGATACGCAGTATTTT. Translation gives CAWRGLVSTDTQYF.

The J gene is TRBJ1-5, the V gene TRBV4-1; no clear D. CDR1 and CDR2 from the germline V gene are MGHRA and YSYEKL. This CDR3 spans 15 amino acids. With 1 base removed from V and 0 bases from J, the gap between germline ends came to 7 bases. For the CDR3, the DNA is TGCGCCAGCAGCCAAGTTCACAATAGCAATCAGCCCCAGCATTTT. This sequence encodes CASSQVHNSNQPQHF.

The chain has TRBV7-2 and TRBJ2-3, with 8 bases fitting TRBD1. V trimming: 5 bases; J trimming: 3 bases; junction bases outside the gene matches: 4. The germline V gene encodes CDR1 SGHTA and CDR2 FQGNSA. The CDR3 spans 14 residues. The DNA for the CDR3 is TGTGCCAGCAGCCTACGGACAGGGACAGATACGCAGTATTTT. Residues: CASSLRTGTDTQYF.

J is TRBJ1-1 and V is TRBV6-5; D is ambiguous. The germline V gene has CDR1 MNHEY and CDR2 SVGAGI. CDR3 length equals 11 residues. The CDR3 DNA reads TGTGCGAAACGGGAAAACACTGAAGCTTTCTTT. This gives the protein CAKRENTEAFF.

The chain employs TRBV6-5 and TRBJ1-2; D may be TRBD1 (6 bases). Germline assignment: CDR1 MNHEY and CDR2 SVGAGI. The CDR3 sequence is 14 residues long. Trimming removed 3 bases at V and 4 bases at J, with 12 bases between. DNA for the CDR3: TGTGCCAGCAGTTATCGGGACACCGGCTATGGCTACACCTTC. This gives the protein CASSYRDTGYGYTF.

V is TRBV14 and J is TRBJ2-1, with 15 bases fitting TRBD2. The CDR3 is 20 amino acids. V lost 4 bases and J lost 0; bases outside the gene matches: 10. Germline V gene data show CDR1 as SGHDN and CDR2 as FVKESK. CDR3 DNA: TGTGCCAGCAGCCCCCGGGTAGGACTAGCGGGGGGGAGCTCCTACAATGAGCAGTTCTTC. As protein: CASSPRVGLAGGSSYNEQFF.

The chain recombines TRBV4-3 with TRBJ1-2; no clear D gene. The CDR3 is made up of 13 amino acids. Germline V gene sequence: CDR1 LGHNA, CDR2 YSLEER. Deletions cut 0 bases from V and 8 bases from J, with 10 bases between. Here the CDR3 reads CASSQDTAGGYTF. The DNA of the CDR3 is TGCGCCAGCAGCCAAGACACCGCGGGGGGCTACACCTTC.

This chain uses TRBV7-9 with TRBJ2-7; D is possibly TRBD2 (6 bases). CDR1 and CDR2 from the germline V gene are SEHNR and FQNEAQ (reference sequence). Trimming left V 6 bases short and J 3 bases short, with 18 bases between. The CDR3 runs 15 residues. CDR3: CASSSTMSSDYEQYF. The CDR3 coding sequence is TGTGCCAGCAGTTCGACGATGTCTAGCGACTACGAGCAGTACTTC.

The chain couples TRBV5-1 to TRBJ2-5; D may be TRBD2 (6 bases). V was cut by 0 bases and J by 5 bases, with 14 bases left in between. The germline CDR1 and CDR2 sequences are SGHRS and YFSETQ. This CDR3 is 15 amino acids long. The CDR3 DNA is TGCGCCAGCAGCTTGGTCCCGGGAGTGTACGAGACCCAGTACTTC. This sequence encodes CASSLVPGVYETQYF. The full variable domain, its missing parts supplied by reference TRBV5-1 and TRBJ2-5, is KAGVTQTPRYLIKTRGQQVTLSCSPISGHRSVSWYQQTPGQGLQFLFEYFSETQRNKGNFPGRFSGRQFSNSRSEMNVSTLELGDSALYLCASSLVPGVYETQYFGPGTRLLVL.

This rearrangement joins TRBV18 to TRBJ2-1; 11 bases match TRBD2. Germline trimming cut 0 bases from V and 2 bases from J; bases unmatched to any gene: 3. This CDR3 is built from 17 residues. Germline values: CDR1 KGHSH, CDR2 LQKENI. The CDR3 nucleotides are TGTGCCAGCTCACCACCGATAGCGGGAGGGCCCTACAATGAGCAGTTCTTC. The encoded protein is CASSPPIAGGPYNEQFF.

This chain uses TRBV30 with TRBJ1-5; possibly TRBD1 for D (5 bases). Germline loops: CDR1 GTSNPN, CDR2 SVGIG (reference sequence). The CDR3 length is 12 residues. Trimming left V 5 bases short and J 7 bases short, with 12 bases between. The CDR3 sequence is CAWGGVGQPQHF. CDR3 DNA: TGTGCCTGGGGAGGGGTCGGGCAGCCCCAGCATTTT.

DNA of the CDR3: TGTGCCAGCAGTTACGTGGGGCCACCTAATGAAAAACTGTTTTTT. Protein: CASSYVGPPNEKLFF. This chain uses TRBV6-5 with TRBJ1-4, with a weak D call TRBD1 (5 bases). V was pared by 2 bases and J by 3 bases, with 10 bases between. The germline CDR1 and CDR2 sequences are MNHEY and SVGAGI. The CDR3 is 15 residues long.

This chain uses TRBV6-4 with TRBJ1-2, with 9 bases matching TRBD1. Germline V CDR1 and CDR2: MRHNA, SNTAGT. The CDR3 runs to 17 residues. Germline trimming cut 4 bases from V and 4 bases from J; bases unmatched to any gene: 13. The DNA of the CDR3 is TGTGCCAGCAGTGTAGGGACAGGGCCCCTACTGGGCTATGGCTACACCTTC. Its translation: CASSVGTGPLLGYGYTF.

The chain couples TRBV7-2 to TRBJ1-1; D not resolved. The CDR3 has 13 amino acids. Looked up from germline, CDR1 is SGHTA and CDR2 is FQGNSA. Trimming removed 5 bases at V and 2 bases at J, with 9 bases between. Here the CDR3 reads CASSQRLNTEAFF. In DNA, the CDR3 is TGTGCCAGCAGCCAGAGACTCAACACTGAAGCTTTCTTT.

J is TRBJ2-5 and V is TRBV4-3, with 7 positions matching TRBD1. The V gene's germline CDR1 is LGHNA and CDR2 YSLEER. After removal of 0 bases from V and 1 base from J, the junction contained 11 bases not matched to a gene. This CDR3 is built from 18 residues. CDR3 protein: CASSQDFLWDSFQETQYF. CDR3 coding DNA: TGCGCCAGCAGCCAAGATTTCCTCTGGGACAGCTTCCAAGAGACCCAGTACTTC.

The chain has TRBV5-6 and TRBJ1-1; D is possibly TRBD1 (5 bases). This CDR3 is 13 amino acids long. CDR1 is SGHDT and CDR2 is YYEEEE in the germline V gene. Trimming cost V 0 bases and J 5 bases, with 8 bases left between them. DNA of the CDR3: TGTGCCAGCAGCTTGGCCAGGGATACTGAAGCTTTCTTT. As protein: CASSLARDTEAFF. The variable domain in full, with the rest retrieved from reference TRBV5-6 and TRBJ1-1, is DAGVTQSPTHLIKTRGQQVTLRCSPKSGHDTVSWYQQALGQGPQFIFQYYEEEERQRGNFPDRFSGHQFPNYSSELNVNALLLGDSALYLCASSLARDTEAFFGQGTRLTVV.

This clone was recorded a few times. The rearrangement links TRBV2 to TRBJ2-4, with TRBD1 as a possible D gene (6 bases). Trimming removed 5 bases from V and 8 bases from J, with 13 bases in between. CDR3 length: 13 residues. CDR1 and CDR2 from the germline V gene are SNHLY and FYNNEI. The CDR3 bases are TGTGCCAGCAGTAGGACAGCCGGGGACATTCAGTACTTC. Its translation: CASSRTAGDIQYF.

This clone came up a few times. V usage is TRBV4-1 and J usage is TRBJ1-1; D unresolved. This CDR3 has 13 residues. Deletions cut 1 base from V and 6 bases from J, with 9 bases between. Germline V lookup: CDR1 MGHRA, CDR2 YSYEKL. The CDR3 reads CASSQGAGSEAFF. DNA of the CDR3: TGCGCCAGCAGCCAAGGGGCGGGCTCTGAAGCTTTCTTT.

The V call is TRBV7-9, the J call TRBJ2-7; a possible D gene is TRBD1 (6 bases). The CDR3 runs 13 residues. Germline loops: CDR1 SEHNR, CDR2 FQNEAQ (reference sequence). The V and J ends lost 5 bases and 5 bases respectively, with 13 bases between them. This CDR3 is CASSPPGDHEQYF. The CDR3 nucleotides are TGTGCCAGCAGCCCACCAGGGGATCACGAGCAGTACTTC.

J is TRBJ2-1 and V is TRBV5-1; the D gene is possibly TRBD2 (5 bases). Germline-derived CDR1 and CDR2 are SGHRS and YFSETQ. The CDR3 runs to 15 residues. V was clipped by 1 base and J by 7 bases, with 15 bases between them. In DNA form, the CDR3 reads TGCGCCAGCAGCTTGAACGGCGGGTCGGGGAATGAGCAGTTCTTC. It translates to CASSLNGGSGNEQFF.

The DNA of the CDR3 is TGCGCCAGCAGCACTCCTAGCGTTCCTGGCACAGATACGCAGTATTTT. Translated: CASSTPSVPGTDTQYF. The chain uses TRBV4-1 and TRBJ2-3; possibly TRBD2 for D (6 bases). CDR1 MGHRA and CDR2 YSYEKL come from the germline V gene. Trimming removed 5 bases at V and 1 base at J, with 16 bases between. The CDR3 sequence is 16 residues long.

The genes are TRBV7-7 and TRBJ2-1; possibly TRBD2 for D (5 bases). There are 15 residues in the CDR3. Germline assignment: CDR1 SSHAT and CDR2 FNYEAQ (reference sequence). Trimming took 6 bases from V and 1 from J, leaving 13 bases between them. This CDR3 reads CASSSFRGSYNEQFF. CDR3 DNA sequence: TGTGCCAGCAGTTCTTTCCGAGGGTCCTACAATGAGCAGTTCTTC.

This clone was detected only once. Different DNA sequences within this sample yield the same CDR3. The rearrangement links TRBV19 to TRBJ1-5; 8 bases match TRBD1. In germline, CDR1 is LNHDA, CDR2 SQIVND (reference sequence). Trimming removed 8 bases from V and 4 bases from J; junction bases left unmatched: 4. CDR3 length equals 13 residues. This CDR3 reads CASGQGGNQPQHF. In nucleotides, the CDR3 is TGTGCCAGTGGACAGGGAGGGAATCAGCCCCAGCATTTT.

The rearrangement joins TRBV5-6 to TRBJ2-7; tentatively, D is TRBD2 (6 bases). Germline V gives CDR1 SGHDT, CDR2 YYEEEE. This CDR3 contains 11 residues. The V end lost 4 bases, the J end lost 6 bases, and 8 bases lay between the germline ends. Here the CDR3 reads CASSVGGEQYF. DNA of the CDR3: TGTGCCAGCAGCGTCGGGGGCGAGCAGTACTTC.

The chain links TRBV28 to TRBJ1-5, with TRBD1 identical over 7 bases. CDR3 length: 15 residues. V was clipped by 3 bases and J by 6 bases; unmatched bases: 8. CDR1 is MDHEN, CDR2 SYDVKM, per germline. The CDR3 bases are TGTGCCAGCAGTTTTCTCGACAGGGAAGGTCAGCCCCAGCATTTT. Translating gives CASSFLDREGQPQHF.

The chain couples TRBV29-1 to TRBJ2-3; TRBD2 agrees at 12 bases. Trimming took 6 bases from V and 4 from J; bases not matched to a gene: 14. This CDR3 has 17 amino acids. Germline assignment: CDR1 SQVTM and CDR2 ANQGSEA. The CDR3 is CSVPSGRALQWADTQYF. DNA of the CDR3: TGCAGCGTCCCTAGCGGGAGGGCCCTACAGTGGGCAGATACGCAGTATTTT.

The chain links TRBV7-7 to TRBJ2-7; 9 bases are a match to TRBD2. The CDR3 consists of 15 residues. CDR1 and CDR2 from the germline V gene are SSHAT and FNYEAQ (reference sequence). The trim removed 1 base at V and 0 bases at J, leaving 1 base unmatched. This CDR3 is CASSLGSGSSYEQYF. CDR3 in DNA: TGTGCCAGCAGCTTAGGTAGCGGGAGCTCCTACGAGCAGTACTTC. Supplemented by reference TRBV7-7 and TRBJ2-7, the full variable domain reads GAGVSQSPRYKVTKRGQDVTLRCDPISSHATLYWYQQALGQGPEFLTYFNYEAQPDKSGLPSDRFSAERPEGSISTLTIQRTEQRDSAMYRCASSLGSGSSYEQYFGPGTRLTVT.